This note documents a single TCR beta chain sequence. Its antigen is undetermined. Clones were read by immunoSEQ multiplex PCR, and TCRdb kept only the in-frame ones, dropping some. The repertoire consists of about 47,000 clones, with roughly three quarters occurring once and the leading ten covering about 7%. The CDR3 is 13 residues long. From germline, CDR1 is SNHLY and CDR2 FYNNEI. The germline V and J ends were trimmed by 4 bases and 2 bases, with 8 bases remaining between them. This sample was included in a study of vaccination effects on CD4 cells after COVID-19. Study-wide results and caveats: Just 1 of 255 vaccine-induced clones in healthy recipients was cross-reactive. The study enrolled few convalescent patients and sampled no early post-infection timepoints.

It was after more than nine days of culture that CD4+ T cells were isolated. As their vaccination, participants received two doses of either BNT162b2 or mRNA-1273. The sequence was obtained from a human donor who received a COVID-19 vaccine. The sample in question was CD4+ T cells from PBMCs cultured without peptide, obtained after COVID-19 vaccination. The rearrangement joins TRBV2 to TRBJ1-1, with D unresolved. The CDR3 here is CASSVTVNTEAFF. The CDR3 DNA sequence: TGTGCCAGCAGTGTAACGGTTAACACTGAAGCTTTCTTT.